This T cell receptor beta chain originates from a study of T-cell reconstitution after alpha-beta-depleted transplantation in children. Unique molecular identifiers were used to barcode this TCRbeta library. TCRdb called the PCR reads again in MiXCR, with one record for every CDR3 protein. The repertoire holds some 100,000 distinct CDR3 sequences, with roughly a sixth as singletons. This clonotype turned up a few times. Its antigen is undetermined. The CDR3 has 14 amino acids. The V and J ends lost 0 bases and 14 bases, in that order; junction bases with no gene match: 10. The germline V gene has CDR1 ENHRY and CDR2 SYGVKD. Whole-study results and caveats: Some patients owed their high day-60 TCRbeta diversity to surviving recipient T cells and thymic progenitors. Diversity and T-cell counts at one year after transplant derived mostly from new T cells. The study reportedly traced alpha-beta T cells about two months after transplant to several hundred expanded graft clones.

The V gene is TRBV10-3, the J gene TRBJ1-2; 9 bases are shared with TRBD1. This specimen consisted of PBMCs, mostly from graft donor cells, obtained 180 days after TCRalphabeta/CD19-depleted stem cell transplant. The TCR originated in a male patient aged 2 to 10 who had a stem cell transplant for acute lymphoblastic leukemia, so the T cells may come from the graft donor. For the CDR3, the DNA is TGTGCCATCAGTGAGTCCGTGGGACAGGGAAAACGGACCTTC. Its protein product is CAISESVGQGKRTF.